The 31 T cell receptor beta chains below were found in one sample sequenced in a study of blood T cell repertoires in COVID-19. Some clones are missing from TCRdb's copy, which holds only in-frame ones; the method was immunoSEQ multiplex PCR. Counted here are roughly 700,000 clones, 80% to 90% occurring once; the ten biggest clones make up about 0.26%. The sequenced sample was peripheral blood. These receptors all stem from a woman between 18 and 30 years old with acute or convalescent COVID-19.

The rearrangement joins TRBV5-6 to TRBJ1-2; TRBD1 matches 10 bases. Germline CDR1 reads SGHDT; CDR2 reads YYEEEE. The J segment lost 8 bases and the V segment lost 4 bases, leaving 11 bases of the junction unmatched. CDR3 length: 15 amino acids. The CDR3 DNA is TGTGCCAGCAGCGTGACAGGGGGCTTCGGTAGAGGCTACACCTTC. Translated: CASSVTGGFGRGYTF.

The chain couples TRBV27 to TRBJ1-6, with a tentative D call TRBD1 (5 bases). This CDR3 spans 13 amino acids. The V end lost 6 bases, the J end lost 8 bases, and 11 bases lay between the germline ends. Per germline, CDR1 MNHEY and CDR2 SMNVEV (reference sequence). CDR3 in amino acids: CASRPTRDSPLHF. In DNA, the CDR3 is TGTGCCAGCAGGCCCACCAGGGATTCACCCCTCCACTTT.

This clone showed up just once. The chain joins TRBV6-5 to TRBJ2-5; D possibly corresponds to TRBD1 (5 bases). The CDR3 runs 13 residues. V shed 6 bases and J shed 4 bases, with 12 bases lying between them. Germline loops: CDR1 MNHEY, CDR2 SVGAGI. CDR3 in DNA: TGTGCCAGCAGCCTACTAAGGGGAGAGACCCAGTACTTC. It is translated as CASSLLRGETQYF.

The chain uses TRBV5-1 and TRBJ2-7; 8 bases agree with TRBD1. The CDR3 loop spans 13 amino acids. In germline, CDR1 is SGHRS, CDR2 YFSETQ. V shed 6 bases and J 3 bases; nucleotides not matched to a gene: 5. The CDR3 region is CASTVGQGYEQYF. CDR3 sequence (DNA): TGCGCCAGCACCGTCGGACAGGGCTACGAGCAGTACTTC. Full variable domain (missing parts from reference TRBV5-1 and TRBJ2-7): KAGVTQTPRYLIKTRGQQVTLSCSPISGHRSVSWYQQTPGQGLQFLFEYFSETQRNKGNFPGRFSGRQFSNSRSEMNVSTLELGDSALYLCASTVGQGYEQYFGPGTRLTVT.

The gene calls are TRBV12-3 or TRBV12-4 and TRBJ1-1; the D is unclear. Trimming cost V 7 bases and J 1 base, with 10 bases left between them. The CDR3 covers 13 residues. CDR3 nucleotide sequence: TGTGCCAGCATCCCCGTATGGAACACTGAAGCTTTCTTT. Protein product: CASIPVWNTEAFF.

The chain joins TRBV6-5 to TRBJ1-2; D unclear. The CDR3 has 12 amino acids. The V gene's germline CDR1 is MNHEY and CDR2 SVGAGI. Trimming took off 4 bases at V and 3 bases at J, with 6 bases between the two ends. The CDR3 sequence is CASSSLYYGYTF. For the CDR3, the DNA is TGTGCCAGCAGTTCGTTGTACTATGGCTACACCTTC.

This clone was picked up one time. The chain couples TRBV5-1 to TRBJ1-2, with D uncertain. Germline V gene data show CDR1 as SGHRS and CDR2 as YFSETQ. V shed 4 bases and J shed 2 bases, with 9 bases lying between them. CDR3 length: 13 amino acids. The CDR3 nucleotides read TGCGCCAGCAGCCCCGAAAGCAACTATGGCTACACCTTC. Its protein product is CASSPESNYGYTF.

This chain connects TRBV12-3 or TRBV12-4 to TRBJ2-7; TRBD1 aligns across 7 bases. Germline trimming cut 8 bases from V and 0 bases from J; bases unmatched to any gene: 4. The CDR3 runs 13 residues. For the CDR3, the DNA is TGTGCCAGCGCCCGGGACAGCTCCTACGAGCAGTACTTC. Its translation: CASARDSSYEQYF.

The genes are TRBV6-5 and TRBJ1-3; unclear D gene. CDR3 length equals 14 residues. V was clipped by 8 bases and J by 4 bases, with 15 bases between them. Germline values: CDR1 MNHEY, CDR2 SVGAGI. The CDR3 sequence: CASCRESYGNTIYF. The CDR3 DNA is TGTGCCAGCTGCCGGGAGAGTTACGGAAACACCATATATTTT.

The chain has TRBV7-3 and TRBJ2-3; D ambiguous. Germline CDR1 SGHTA, CDR2 FQGTGA. This CDR3 spans 16 amino acids. V lost 1 base and J 2 bases, leaving 13 bases between the germline ends. The CDR3 DNA follows: TGTGCCAGCAGCTTAATGGGTTCAGGCGTCACAGATACGCAGTATTTT. It encodes CASSLMGSGVTDTQYF.

The rearrangement uses TRBV7-3 and TRBJ2-7; 10 bases fit TRBD2. V was clipped by 6 bases and J by 1 base; unmatched bases: 6. Per germline, CDR1 SGHTA and CDR2 FQGTGA. The CDR3 is 15 amino acids. CDR3 loop: CASSPSGGDSYEQYF. CDR3 nucleotides: TGTGCCAGCAGTCCCAGCGGGGGGGATTCCTACGAGCAGTACTTC.

The V gene is TRBV6-2 or TRBV6-3, the J gene TRBJ2-7; D possibly corresponds to TRBD1 (6 bases). Per the germline V gene, CDR1 is MNHEY and CDR2 is SVGEGT. The germline V and J ends were trimmed by 1 base and 9 bases, with 10 bases remaining between them. This CDR3 is 12 amino acids long. The CDR3 bases are TGTGCCAGCAGTTACTACAGGGAAGGGCAGTACTTC. As protein: CASSYYREGQYF.

This clone appeared a single time. The rearrangement joins TRBV5-1 to TRBJ2-7; D is unclear. Trimming pared 4 bases from V and 2 bases from J, leaving 10 bases between. Germline assignment: CDR1 SGHRS and CDR2 YFSETQ. This CDR3 has 13 residues. This CDR3 is CASSNNMAYEQYF. CDR3 nucleotides: TGCGCCAGCAGCAATAACATGGCCTACGAGCAGTACTTC.

This chain links TRBV2 with TRBJ2-3; TRBD2 matches at 8 bases. V lost 6 bases, J lost 6 bases, and 14 bases stayed unmatched. This CDR3 spans 16 amino acids. Germline assignment: CDR1 SNHLY and CDR2 FYNNEI. The CDR3 spells CASSDRGGRSGDTQYF. The DNA of the CDR3 is TGTGCCAGCAGCGACCGGGGGGGGCGATCAGGGGATACGCAGTATTTT. The whole variable domain, filled in from reference TRBV2 and TRBJ2-3, reads EPEVTQTPSHQVTQMGQEVILRCVPISNHLYFYWYRQILGQKVEFLVSFYNNEISEKSEIFDDQFSVERPDGSNFTLKIRSTKLEDSAMYFCASSDRGGRSGDTQYFGPGTRLTVL.

The chain is built from TRBV7-2 and TRBJ1-2; 9 nucleotides match TRBD1. V was pared by 5 bases and J by 4 bases, with 8 bases of the junction left unmatched. The CDR3 sequence is 15 residues long. The germline V gene has CDR1 SGHTA and CDR2 FQGNSA. CDR3 in amino acids: CASSESGTGPYGYTF. The CDR3 bases are TGTGCCAGCAGCGAATCCGGGACAGGGCCCTATGGCTACACCTTC.

This chain uses TRBV9 with TRBJ2-5; 7 positions agree with TRBD2. V trimming: 3 bases; J trimming: 1 base; junction bases outside the gene matches: 6. CDR1 and CDR2 from the germline V gene are SGDLS and YYNGEE. This CDR3 has 15 residues. The CDR3 loop is CASSAEGLFQETQYF. The CDR3 DNA reads TGTGCCAGCAGCGCGGAGGGACTATTCCAAGAGACCCAGTACTTC.

This clone has a single count. This chain's CDR3 is CANYGGRGTPQHF. CDR3 DNA sequence: TGTGCCAATTATGGGGGGAGGGGAACGCCCCAGCATTTT. The gene calls are TRBV24-1 and TRBJ1-5; D is perhaps TRBD1 (5 bases). V was trimmed by 11 bases and J by 9 bases, leaving 19 bases between them. Germline CDR1 KGHDR, CDR2 SFDVKD. The CDR3 runs 13 residues.

The rearrangement uses TRBV12-5 and TRBJ1-2; 8 nucleotides line up with TRBD1. The CDR3 spans 11 residues. Germline V CDR1 and CDR2: LGHNT, FRNRAP. CDR3 nucleotide sequence: TGTGCGACGGGGACAGGCGTAGGCTACACCTTC. It is translated as CATGTGVGYTF.

The rearrangement links TRBV12-3 or TRBV12-4 to TRBJ1-1; D is undetermined. The CDR3 has 13 residues. V was cut by 1 base and J by 5 bases, with 8 bases left in between. The CDR3 DNA sequence: TGTGCCAGCAGTTTAGTCAGTATTACTGAAGCTTTCTTT. It specifies CASSLVSITEAFF.

This sequence joins TRBV6-5 and TRBJ1-6; TRBD1 matches at 7 bases. The CDR3 runs 14 residues. Germline CDR1 MNHEY, CDR2 SVGAGI. V lost 6 bases and J lost 10; bases outside the gene matches: 9. CDR3 in amino acids: CASRRQGVTSPLHF. CDR3 DNA sequence: TGTGCCAGCAGGCGGCAGGGGGTAACCTCACCCCTCCACTTT.

This clone was seen at least ten times. This chain links TRBV24-1 with TRBJ2-2, with a possible D match to TRBD2 (6 bases). Germline CDR1 and CDR2: KGHDR and SFDVKD. V was shortened by 8 bases and J by 3 bases, with 15 bases between the two germline ends. CDR3 length: 15 amino acids. The CDR3: CATKTTGEDTGELFF. CDR3 DNA: TGTGCCACCAAAACAACGGGGGAGGACACCGGGGAGCTGTTTTTT.

The V call is TRBV9, the J call TRBJ2-3, with 7 positions matching TRBD1. Germline CDR1 reads SGDLS; CDR2 reads YYNGEE. The CDR3 has 16 residues. V gave up 5 bases and J gave up 6 bases; unmatched junction bases: 15. CDR3 coding DNA: TGTGCCAGCAGTCCTGAGGGGGCTTTAGGTTTGGATACGCAGTATTTT. The encoded protein is CASSPEGALGLDTQYF.

This rearrangement joins TRBV20-1 to TRBJ1-2; D gene uncertain. The CDR3 sequence is 13 residues long. V was pared by 3 bases and J by 5 bases, with 13 bases between. Germline CDR1 is DFQATT and CDR2 is SNEGSKA (reference sequence). CDR3 DNA: TGCAGTGCTAGTCGCAGAACCGATTATGGCTACACCTTC. The encoded protein is CSASRRTDYGYTF.

The V call is TRBV19, the J call TRBJ1-2; weak D call: TRBD1 (5 bases). The CDR3 runs to 14 residues. Trimming left V 7 bases short and J 3 bases short, with 15 bases between. The germline V gene has CDR1 LNHDA and CDR2 SQIVND (reference sequence). The CDR3: CASTQRGLDYGYTF. DNA of the CDR3: TGTGCCAGTACCCAAAGGGGACTTGACTATGGCTACACCTTC.

This chain uses TRBV19 with TRBJ2-7, with 11 positions matching TRBD2. V dropped 8 bases and J dropped 0; count of bases not matched to a gene: 12. There are 17 residues in the CDR3. CDR1 LNHDA and CDR2 SQIVND come from the germline V gene (reference sequence). The CDR3 coding sequence is TGTGCCAGTTCGCCGGGACTAGCGGTGGGTCCCTCCTACGAGCAGTACTTC. Its protein product is CASSPGLAVGPSYEQYF. Variable domain in full (rest from reference TRBV19 and TRBJ2-7): DGGITQSPKYLFRKEGQNVTLSCEQNLNHDAMYWYRQDPGQGLRLIYYSQIVNDFQKGDIAEGYSVSREKKESFPLTVTSAQKNPTAFYLCASSPGLAVGPSYEQYFGPGTRLTVT.

This clone was seen a handful of times. V usage is TRBV9 and J usage is TRBJ1-4, with D maybe TRBD1 (6 bases). The CDR3 spans 16 residues. V lost 4 bases and J 2 bases, leaving 15 bases between the germline ends. The germline gives CDR1 SGDLS, CDR2 YYNGEE. The CDR3 here is CASSLRQDPTNEKLFF. CDR3 in DNA: TGTGCCAGCAGCCTCCGACAGGACCCGACTAATGAAAAACTGTTTTTT.

The V call is TRBV11-2, the J call TRBJ1-1; D call uncertain. Trimming took off 5 bases at V and 1 base at J, with 11 bases between the two ends. Germline lookup yields CDR1 SGHAT and CDR2 FQNNGV. The CDR3 is 14 residues long. The CDR3 nucleotides read TGTGCCAGCAGCCCCCGGGTTACGAACACTGAAGCTTTCTTT. Translation gives CASSPRVTNTEAFF.

The chain employs TRBV7-3 and TRBJ1-2, with D possibly matching TRBD1 (5 bases). The CDR3 is 13 residues long. Deletions cut 5 bases from V and 4 bases from J, with 11 bases between. The germline CDR1 and CDR2 sequences are SGHTA and FQGTGA. CDR3 in amino acids: CASSLEGAYGYTF. The CDR3 DNA sequence: TGTGCCAGCAGCCTTGAAGGGGCCTATGGCTACACCTTC.

The count of this clone is one. V usage is TRBV9 and J usage is TRBJ1-1, with 8 bases aligning to TRBD1. V was clipped by 3 bases and J by 4 bases; unmatched bases: 8. The CDR3 runs 15 residues. Germline CDR1 SGDLS, CDR2 YYNGEE. CDR3 sequence (DNA): TGTGCCAGCAGCGCGCGGACAGGGCGCTCCACTGAAGCTTTCTTT. It yields the protein CASSARTGRSTEAFF.

In DNA form, the CDR3 reads TGTGCCAGCAGCCGGGTAGAGGGGGAGGGCACTGAAGCTTTCTTT. This sequence encodes CASSRVEGEGTEAFF. The gene calls are TRBV4-2 and TRBJ1-1, with a possible D match to TRBD1 (6 bases). With 4 bases removed from V and 4 bases from J, the gap between germline ends came to 16 bases. This CDR3 has 15 amino acids. CDR1 is LGHNA and CDR2 is YNFKEQ in the germline V gene.

The chain has TRBV27 and TRBJ1-2; 7 nucleotides agree with TRBD1. The CDR3 sequence is 14 residues long. After removal of 5 bases from V and 5 bases from J, the junction contained 8 bases not matched to a gene. Germline values: CDR1 MNHEY, CDR2 SMNVEV (reference sequence). The CDR3 sequence is CASSRDSNSYGYTF. CDR3 nucleotides: TGTGCCAGCAGTCGGGACAGTAACTCTTATGGCTACACCTTC.